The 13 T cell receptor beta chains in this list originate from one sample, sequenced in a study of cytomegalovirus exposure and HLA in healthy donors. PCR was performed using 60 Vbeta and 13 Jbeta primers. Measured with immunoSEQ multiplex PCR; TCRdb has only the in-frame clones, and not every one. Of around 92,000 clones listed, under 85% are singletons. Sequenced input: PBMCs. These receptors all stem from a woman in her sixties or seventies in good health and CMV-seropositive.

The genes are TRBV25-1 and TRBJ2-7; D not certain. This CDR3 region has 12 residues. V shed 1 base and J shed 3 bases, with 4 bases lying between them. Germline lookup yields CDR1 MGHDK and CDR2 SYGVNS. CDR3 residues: CASSESYYEQYF. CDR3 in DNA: TGTGCCAGCAGTGAATCCTACTACGAGCAGTACTTC.

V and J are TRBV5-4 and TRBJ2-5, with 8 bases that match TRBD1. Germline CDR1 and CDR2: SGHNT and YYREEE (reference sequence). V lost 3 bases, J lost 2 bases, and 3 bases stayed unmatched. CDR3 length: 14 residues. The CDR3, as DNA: TGTGCCAGCAGCTCCGGACAGGGACAAGAGACCCAGTACTTC. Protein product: CASSSGQGQETQYF.

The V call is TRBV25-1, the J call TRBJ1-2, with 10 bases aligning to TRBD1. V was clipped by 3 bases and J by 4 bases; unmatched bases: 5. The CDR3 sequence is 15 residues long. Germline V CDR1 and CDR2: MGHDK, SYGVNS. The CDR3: CASSEEGQGGYGYTF. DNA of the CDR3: TGTGCCAGCAGTGAGGAAGGACAGGGGGGCTATGGCTACACCTTC.

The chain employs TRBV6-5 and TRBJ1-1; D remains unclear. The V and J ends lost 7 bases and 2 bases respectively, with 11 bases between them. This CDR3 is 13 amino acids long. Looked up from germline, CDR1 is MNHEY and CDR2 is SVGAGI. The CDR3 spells CASIHHGNTEAFF. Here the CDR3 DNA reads TGTGCCAGCATTCACCACGGTAACACTGAAGCTTTCTTT.

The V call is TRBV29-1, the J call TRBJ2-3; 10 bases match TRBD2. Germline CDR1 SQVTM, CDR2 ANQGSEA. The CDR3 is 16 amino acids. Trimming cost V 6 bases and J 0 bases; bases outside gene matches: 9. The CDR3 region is CSVMASGRGSTDTQYF. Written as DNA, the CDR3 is TGCAGCGTGATGGCTAGCGGGAGAGGAAGCACAGATACGCAGTATTTT.

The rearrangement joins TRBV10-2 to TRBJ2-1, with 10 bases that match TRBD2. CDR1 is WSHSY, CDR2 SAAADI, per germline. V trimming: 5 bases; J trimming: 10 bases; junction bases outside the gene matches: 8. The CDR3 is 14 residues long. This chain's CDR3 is CASSSLAGEGEQFF. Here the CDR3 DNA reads TGCGCCAGCAGTTCTCTAGCGGGAGAGGGAGAGCAGTTCTTC.

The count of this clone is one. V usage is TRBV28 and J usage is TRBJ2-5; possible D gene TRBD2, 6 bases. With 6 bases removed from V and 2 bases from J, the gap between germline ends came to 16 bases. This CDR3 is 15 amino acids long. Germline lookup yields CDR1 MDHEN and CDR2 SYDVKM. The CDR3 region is CASSPSSSAQETQYF. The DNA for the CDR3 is TGTGCCAGCAGCCCGTCCTCTAGCGCGCAAGAGACCCAGTACTTC.

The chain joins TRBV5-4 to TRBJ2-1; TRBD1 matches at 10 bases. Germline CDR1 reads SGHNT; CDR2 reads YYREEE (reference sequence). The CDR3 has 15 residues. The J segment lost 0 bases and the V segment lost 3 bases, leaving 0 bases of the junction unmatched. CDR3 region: CASSWTGGSYNEQFF. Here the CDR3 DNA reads TGTGCCAGCAGCTGGACAGGGGGCTCCTACAATGAGCAGTTCTTC.

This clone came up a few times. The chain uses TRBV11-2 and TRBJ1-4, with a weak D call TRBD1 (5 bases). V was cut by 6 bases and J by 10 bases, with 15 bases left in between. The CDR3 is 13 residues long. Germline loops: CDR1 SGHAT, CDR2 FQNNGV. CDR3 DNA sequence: TGTGCCAGCAGTTCCGGCGGGAGGGGAAAACTGTTTTTT. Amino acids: CASSSGGRGKLFF. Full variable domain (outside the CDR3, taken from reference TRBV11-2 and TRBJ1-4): EAGVAQSPRYKIIEKRQSVAFWCNPISGHATLYWYQQILGQGPKLLIQFQNNGVVDDSQLPKDRFSAERLKGVDSTLKIQPAKLEDSAVYLCASSSGGRGKLFFGSGTQLSVL.

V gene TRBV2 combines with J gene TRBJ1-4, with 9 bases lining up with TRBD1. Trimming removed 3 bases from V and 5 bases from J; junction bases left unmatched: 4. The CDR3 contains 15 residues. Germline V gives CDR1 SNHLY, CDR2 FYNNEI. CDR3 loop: CASSDSGQGNEKLFF. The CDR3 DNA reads TGTGCCAGCAGTGATTCAGGACAGGGGAATGAAAAACTGTTTTTT.

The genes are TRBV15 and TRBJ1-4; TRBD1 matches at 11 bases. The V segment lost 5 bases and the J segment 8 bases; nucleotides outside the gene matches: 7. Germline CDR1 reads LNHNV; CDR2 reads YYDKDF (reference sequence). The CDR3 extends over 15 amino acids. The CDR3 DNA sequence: TGTGCCACCAGCGGTGGACAGGGGGCACGAGAAAAACTGTTTTTT. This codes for CATSGGQGAREKLFF. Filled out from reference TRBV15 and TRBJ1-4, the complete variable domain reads DAMVIQNPRYQVTQFGKPVTLSCSQTLNHNVMYWYQQKSSQAPKLLFHYYDKDFNNEADTPDNFQSRRPNTSFCFLDIRSPGLGDTAMYLCATSGGQGAREKLFFGSGTQLSVL.

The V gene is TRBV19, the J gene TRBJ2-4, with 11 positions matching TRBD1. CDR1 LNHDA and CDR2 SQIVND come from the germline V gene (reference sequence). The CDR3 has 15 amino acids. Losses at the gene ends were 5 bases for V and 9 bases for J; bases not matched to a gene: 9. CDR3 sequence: CASSRTGTGGVIQYF. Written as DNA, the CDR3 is TGTGCCAGTAGTCGCACCGGGACAGGGGGGGTCATTCAGTACTTC. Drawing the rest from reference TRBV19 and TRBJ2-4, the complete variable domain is DGGITQSPKYLFRKEGQNVTLSCEQNLNHDAMYWYRQDPGQGLRLIYYSQIVNDFQKGDIAEGYSVSREKKESFPLTVTSAQKNPTAFYLCASSRTGTGGVIQYFGAGTRLSVL.

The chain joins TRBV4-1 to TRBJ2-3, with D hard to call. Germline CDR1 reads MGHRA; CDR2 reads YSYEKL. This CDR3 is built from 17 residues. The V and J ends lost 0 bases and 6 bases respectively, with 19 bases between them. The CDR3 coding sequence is TGCGCCAGCAGCCAAGAACGTGCCCGGCTACAGAAGGATACGCAGTATTTT. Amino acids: CASSQERARLQKDTQYF.